The 27 T cell receptor beta chains below come from one sample, sequenced in a study of blood T cell repertoires in COVID-19. The repertoire was sequenced with immunoSEQ multiplex PCR; TCRdb's copy has only in-frame clones and lacks some. In the table there are 270,000 or so clones, more than 75% of which are singletons. Input material: peripheral blood. The origin of the receptors is a middle-aged man with active or convalescent COVID-19.

The chain links TRBV5-8 to TRBJ1-1; tentative D call: TRBD1 (5 bases). CDR1 is SGHTS, CDR2 YDEGEE, per germline. Trimming took 2 bases from V and 7 from J, leaving 9 bases between them. The CDR3 has 12 residues. Here the CDR3 reads CASSFRRDEAFF. The CDR3 nucleotides are TGTGCCAGCAGCTTCCGCAGGGATGAAGCTTTCTTT.

The V gene is TRBV6-5, the J gene TRBJ2-1; 7 bases are shared with TRBD2. Germline assignment: CDR1 MNHEY and CDR2 SVGAGI. CDR3 length: 15 residues. V lost 2 bases to trimming and J lost 3 bases; unmatched junction nucleotides: 4. CDR3 amino acids: CASSYHGGNYNEQFF. The DNA for the CDR3 is TGTGCCAGCAGTTACCACGGGGGGAACTACAATGAGCAGTTCTTC.

The CDR3 DNA is TGTGCCAGTCGGGGTGCCCTTATTGGGGAGACCCAGTACTTC. Its translation: CASRGALIGETQYF. The rearrangement uses TRBV5-8 and TRBJ2-5, with a tentative D call TRBD2 (5 bases). V lost 8 bases and J lost 5, with 19 bases in between. CDR1 and CDR2 from the germline V gene are SGHTS and YDEGEE. This CDR3 spans 14 amino acids.

V usage is TRBV5-1 and J usage is TRBJ2-7; 12 bases map to TRBD2. Germline CDR1 reads SGHRS; CDR2 reads YFSETQ. The CDR3 has 15 residues. V lost 4 bases to trimming and J lost 7 bases; unmatched junction nucleotides: 9. CDR3 residues: CASSRTSGESREQYF. CDR3 coding DNA: TGCGCCAGCAGCCGGACTAGCGGGGAGTCTAGGGAGCAGTACTTC.

This chain uses TRBV18 with TRBJ2-5; 7 bases are shared with TRBD1. Germline trimming cut 0 bases from V and 0 bases from J; bases unmatched to any gene: 1. Germline V gives CDR1 KGHSH, CDR2 LQKENI. The CDR3 contains 15 residues. The CDR3 DNA follows: TGTGCCAGCTCACCACCGACAGGGTACCAAGAGACCCAGTACTTC. Translating gives CASSPPTGYQETQYF.

In this sample, this clone turned up a few times. The chain joins TRBV19 to TRBJ1-3; D is ambiguous. The CDR3 spans 13 residues. The germline V gene has CDR1 LNHDA and CDR2 SQIVND (reference sequence). The V and J ends lost 3 bases and 4 bases respectively, with 7 bases between them. The CDR3 nucleotides read TGTGCCAGTAGTATCCAACAGGGAAACACCATATATTTT. As protein: CASSIQQGNTIYF.

This sequence joins TRBV7-9 and TRBJ1-6; D remains ambiguous. Germline V gene data show CDR1 as SEHNR and CDR2 as FQNEAQ (reference sequence). V lost 8 bases to trimming and J lost 8 bases, with 10 bases between them. This CDR3 region has 12 residues. DNA for the CDR3: TGTGCCAGCCAGGATGGTCATTCACCCCTCCACTTT. Its translation: CASQDGHSPLHF.

V usage is TRBV9 and J usage is TRBJ2-1, with D perhaps TRBD1 (5 bases). The V gene's germline CDR1 is SGDLS and CDR2 YYNGEE. Trimming removed 3 bases from V and 10 bases from J, with 17 bases in between. The CDR3 has 14 residues. As DNA, the CDR3 is TGTGCCAGCAGCGGCAATAGTGGGGCAGCCGAGCAGTTCTTC. Protein: CASSGNSGAAEQFF.

CDR3: CASSLAGTDTQYF. DNA of the CDR3: TGTGCCAGCAGCCTCGCAGGGACAGATACGCAGTATTTT. The V gene is TRBV6-5, the J gene TRBJ2-3, with a weak D call TRBD1 (5 bases). Trimming cost V 6 bases and J 3 bases, with 10 bases left between them. The CDR3 spans 13 residues. The germline gives CDR1 MNHEY, CDR2 SVGAGI.

This chain joins TRBV19 and TRBJ1-2; 9 nucleotides line up with TRBD1. In germline, CDR1 is LNHDA, CDR2 SQIVND (reference sequence). This CDR3 has 14 amino acids. J was trimmed by 4 bases and V by 4 bases; bases with no gene match: 4. The CDR3 region has the DNA TGTGCCAGTAGTAGTAGACAGGGGGTCTATGGCTACACCTTC. Encoded protein: CASSSRQGVYGYTF.

V and J are TRBV9 and TRBJ2-3, with TRBD2 matching 10 bases. Per germline, CDR1 SGDLS and CDR2 YYNGEE. The CDR3 totals 18 residues. V lost 0 bases, J lost 6 bases, and 13 bases stayed unmatched. The CDR3 DNA follows: TGTGCCAGCAGCGTAGACCCTAGCGGGGGCCGAGTCGGGGATACGCAGTATTTT. It translates to CASSVDPSGGRVGDTQYF.

The chain has TRBV29-1 and TRBJ1-1; 7 positions agree with TRBD1. The J segment lost 2 bases and the V segment lost 4 bases, leaving 7 bases of the junction unmatched. Looked up from germline, CDR1 is SQVTM and CDR2 is ANQGSEA. This CDR3 has 14 residues. The CDR3 protein is CSVAAGQTNTEAFF. CDR3 sequence (DNA): TGCAGCGTTGCCGCGGGACAGACCAACACTGAAGCTTTCTTT.

The V gene is TRBV19, the J gene TRBJ1-5; tentatively, D is TRBD1 (6 bases). CDR1 and CDR2 (germline): LNHDA, SQIVND (reference sequence). Trimming took off 1 base at V and 3 bases at J, with 10 bases between the two ends. The CDR3 has 15 amino acids. Here the CDR3 reads CASSIVGGPNQPQHF. CDR3 in DNA: TGTGCCAGTAGTATAGTCGGGGGGCCCAATCAGCCCCAGCATTTT.

The chain has TRBV7-2 and TRBJ1-6; 10 bases agree with TRBD1. Germline loops: CDR1 SGHTA, CDR2 FQGNSA. J was trimmed by 10 bases and V by 5 bases; bases with no gene match: 5. CDR3 length: 14 amino acids. The CDR3 DNA follows: TGTGCCAGCAGCAAGGGACAGGGGAGCTCACCCCTCCACTTT. It specifies CASSKGQGSSPLHF. Looking up the rest from reference TRBV7-2 and TRBJ1-6 gives the full variable domain: GAGVSQSPSNKVTEKGKDVELRCDPISGHTALYWYRQSLGQGLEFLIYFQGNSAPDKSGLPSDRFSAERTGGSVSTLTIQRTQQEDSAVYLCASSKGQGSSPLHFGNGTRLTVT.

This sequence joins TRBV29-1 and TRBJ1-2; no clear D. V lost 1 base to trimming and J lost 4 bases, with 13 bases between them. The CDR3 spans 14 residues. Germline loops: CDR1 SQVTM, CDR2 ANQGSEA. The CDR3 spells CSVEGPPILYGYTF. CDR3 sequence (DNA): TGCAGCGTTGAAGGTCCCCCTATACTCTATGGCTACACCTTC.

The chain uses TRBV5-1 and TRBJ1-2; 8 positions agree with TRBD1. The V gene's germline CDR1 is SGHRS and CDR2 YFSETQ. With 4 bases clipped from V and 7 bases from J, the junction kept 12 bases outside the gene matches. This CDR3 is built from 15 residues. CDR3 in DNA: TGCGCCAGCAGCCCGGACAGGGATCGGGGTATTGGCTACACCTTC. Amino acid sequence: CASSPDRDRGIGYTF.

The chain carries TRBV9 and TRBJ2-2; TRBD2 agrees at 7 bases. Per germline, CDR1 SGDLS and CDR2 YYNGEE. The CDR3 has 19 residues. V lost 3 bases and J lost 4; bases outside the gene matches: 18. The CDR3 here is CASSAGGRGYGGGTGELFF. CDR3 DNA sequence: TGTGCCAGCAGCGCCGGCGGGAGAGGGTATGGAGGTGGCACCGGGGAGCTGTTTTTT.

This chain links TRBV6-6 with TRBJ2-1; 7 bases map to TRBD1. Trimming removed 0 bases from V and 4 bases from J; junction bases left unmatched: 3. This CDR3 is built from 15 residues. Germline V lookup: CDR1 MNHNY, CDR2 SVGAGI (reference sequence). The CDR3 loop is CASSYSWTGYNEQFF. The CDR3 DNA reads TGTGCCAGCAGTTACTCTTGGACAGGTTACAATGAGCAGTTCTTC.

The V call is TRBV6-1, the J call TRBJ2-7; TRBD1 might be the D (6 bases). With 5 bases removed from V and 2 bases from J, the gap between germline ends came to 10 bases. This CDR3 is built from 13 residues. CDR1 is MNHNS, CDR2 SASEGT, per germline. CDR3 in amino acids: CASSQGLAYEQYF. The CDR3 region has the DNA TGTGCCAGCAGTCAGGGGTTAGCCTACGAGCAGTACTTC.

This clone is a singleton in its sample. This chain links TRBV10-2 with TRBJ1-1; no definite D call. Trimming cost V 9 bases and J 3 bases, with 11 bases left between them. Germline CDR1 WSHSY, CDR2 SAAADI. The CDR3 spans 12 residues. CDR3 nucleotide sequence: TGCGCCAGTCGGGTAGGAGACACTGAAGCTTTCTTT. This codes for CASRVGDTEAFF.

V and J are TRBV10-3 and TRBJ2-5; weak D call: TRBD1 (5 bases). CDR1 is ENHRY, CDR2 SYGVKD, per germline. CDR3 length: 16 amino acids. V lost 3 bases and J 0 bases, leaving 14 bases between the germline ends. The CDR3 DNA is TGTGCCATCAGTGACCTTAGGACAAAGGACCAAGAGACCCAGTACTTC. It translates to CAISDLRTKDQETQYF.

The chain couples TRBV18 to TRBJ2-1, with D tentatively TRBD1 (6 bases). Germline CDR1 reads KGHSH; CDR2 reads LQKENI. Trimming pared 3 bases from V and 8 bases from J, leaving 23 bases between. There are 17 residues in the CDR3. This chain's CDR3 is CASSPIRDTQNIDEQFF. CDR3 coding DNA: TGTGCCAGCTCACCCATCAGGGACACCCAAAATATCGATGAGCAGTTCTTC.

The chain carries TRBV24-1 and TRBJ2-2, with D hard to call. The V end was cut by 1 base, the J end by 7 bases, with 9 bases between. This CDR3 is built from 14 residues. Germline V gene lookup returns CDR1 KGHDR and CDR2 SFDVKD. The CDR3 protein is CATSDFVSRGELFF. Written as DNA, the CDR3 is TGTGCCACCAGTGATTTCGTTAGTCGCGGGGAGCTGTTTTTT.

The chain couples TRBV24-1 to TRBJ2-3; 7 nucleotides align to TRBD1. Germline V CDR1 and CDR2: KGHDR, SFDVKD. V lost 4 bases, J lost 5 bases, and 8 bases stayed unmatched. The CDR3 extends over 15 amino acids. The chain's CDR3 is CATSDRRQGRDTQYF. In DNA, the CDR3 is TGTGCCACCAGTGACCGCCGACAGGGAAGAGATACGCAGTATTTT.

This rearrangement joins TRBV6-5 to TRBJ1-6; D ambiguous. This CDR3 is 13 amino acids long. Germline V gene lookup returns CDR1 MNHEY and CDR2 SVGAGI. Trimming took 6 bases from V and 6 from J, leaving 9 bases between them. The CDR3 loop is CASRTDTNSPLHF. The CDR3 DNA reads TGTGCCAGCAGGACCGACACTAATTCACCCCTCCACTTT.

In its sample, this clone was seen once. The V call is TRBV28, the J call TRBJ1-1; 7 nucleotides agree with TRBD1. J gave up 4 bases and V 6 bases, and 8 bases lay outside the gene matches. The CDR3 covers 14 residues. The germline gives CDR1 MDHEN, CDR2 SYDVKM. The CDR3 spells CASRTRGLGTEAFF. The CDR3 DNA follows: TGTGCCAGCAGGACGAGGGGGCTTGGCACTGAAGCTTTCTTT.

The chain is built from TRBV28 and TRBJ2-6; D might be TRBD1 (6 bases). This CDR3 is built from 15 residues. Trimming took 5 bases from V and 0 from J, leaving 8 bases between them. Germline-derived CDR1 and CDR2 are MDHEN and SYDVKM. The CDR3, as DNA: TGTGCCAGCAGTCCCAGGGGCTCTGGGGCCAACGTCCTGACTTTC. It specifies CASSPRGSGANVLTF.